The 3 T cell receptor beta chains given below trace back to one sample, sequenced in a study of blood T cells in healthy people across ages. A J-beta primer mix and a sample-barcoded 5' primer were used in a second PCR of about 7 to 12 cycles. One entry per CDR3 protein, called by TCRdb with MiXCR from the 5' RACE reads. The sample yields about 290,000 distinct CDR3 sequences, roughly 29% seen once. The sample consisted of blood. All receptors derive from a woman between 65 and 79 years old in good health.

DNA of the CDR3: TGTGCCAGCAGTTACTTTTCAAGCGGGAGGGTTTCGTACGAGCAGTACTTC. Translating it yields CASSYFSSGRVSYEQYF. This chain joins TRBV6-5 and TRBJ2-7, with 10 bases that match TRBD2. CDR1 is MNHEY, CDR2 SVGAGI, per germline. Losses at the gene ends were 1 base for V and 4 bases for J; bases not matched to a gene: 10. The CDR3 contains 17 residues.

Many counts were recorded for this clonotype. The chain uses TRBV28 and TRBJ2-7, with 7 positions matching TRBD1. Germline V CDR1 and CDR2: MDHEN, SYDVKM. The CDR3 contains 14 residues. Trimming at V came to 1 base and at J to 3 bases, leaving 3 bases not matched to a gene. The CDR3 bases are TGTGCCAGCAGTTTATTTGGACAGGTCTACGAGCAGTACTTC. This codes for CASSLFGQVYEQYF.

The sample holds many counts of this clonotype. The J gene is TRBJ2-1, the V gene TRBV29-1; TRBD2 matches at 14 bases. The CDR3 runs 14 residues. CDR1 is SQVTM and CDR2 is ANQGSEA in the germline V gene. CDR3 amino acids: CSARLAGGYNEQFF. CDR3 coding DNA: TGCAGTGCTAGACTAGCGGGAGGGTACAATGAGCAGTTCTTC.